These 26 T cell receptor beta chains were all obtained from the same sample, sequenced in a study of identical twins. TCRdb recomputed calls from the 5' RACE reads with MiXCR, one row per CDR3 protein. Of 650,000 to 800,000 distinct CDR3 sequences in the sample, under 9% were seen once. The data were also submitted as part of a second study, on yellow fever vaccine responses in identical twins.

The sequenced material came from PBMCs. Source of these receptors: a woman under 30 in good health.

This clonotype was counted only a few times. V and J are TRBV6-5 and TRBJ2-7, with 8 bases lining up with TRBD1. CDR1 and CDR2 from the germline V gene are MNHEY and SVGAGI. CDR3 length: 15 residues. V shed 4 bases and J 12 bases; nucleotides not matched to a gene: 17. CDR3 amino acids: CASSSISGGVGNAYF. The CDR3 bases are TGTGCCAGCAGTTCAATTTCAGGGGGCGTGGGTAATGCGTACTTC.

This clonotype was seen a handful of times. The rearrangement joins TRBV11-2 to TRBJ2-6, with unresolved D. The germline V and J ends were trimmed by 10 bases and 1 base, with 20 bases remaining between them. This CDR3 has 17 amino acids. Looked up from germline, CDR1 is SGHAT and CDR2 is FQNNGV. The CDR3 DNA sequence: TGTGCCACCTCCCCGGTGGGGTTGGATTCTGGGGCCAACGTCCTGACTTTC. The encoded protein is CATSPVGLDSGANVLTF.

This clonotype was observed at least ten times. The J gene is TRBJ2-7, the V gene TRBV6-2 or TRBV6-3; 9 positions match TRBD1. Germline V CDR1 and CDR2: MNHEY, SVGEGT. CDR3 length equals 17 residues. After removal of 5 bases from V and 1 base from J, the junction contained 12 bases not matched to a gene. The CDR3 sequence is CASSRKRDREVSYEQYF. The CDR3 coding sequence is TGTGCCAGCAGTAGGAAGCGGGACAGGGAAGTATCCTACGAGCAGTACTTC.

This clonotype was observed at least ten times. The chain uses TRBV29-1 and TRBJ1-1; D ambiguous. This CDR3 is 12 amino acids long. Germline V CDR1 and CDR2: SQVTM, ANQGSEA. Trimming took 4 bases from V and 1 from J, leaving 7 bases between them. CDR3 sequence (DNA): TGCAGCGTTGTCAGACGGAACACTGAAGCTTTCTTT. Translation gives CSVVRRNTEAFF.

This chain uses TRBV7-2 with TRBJ2-1, with TRBD2 matching 9 bases. The germline gives CDR1 SGHTA, CDR2 FQGNSA. The CDR3 is made up of 16 amino acids. The ends lost 4 bases at V and 4 bases at J; junction bases unmatched: 8. The CDR3 nucleotides read TGTGCCAGCAGCTCAAGACTAGCGGACGGGTACAATGAGCAGTTCTTC. It is translated as CASSSRLADGYNEQFF. Drawing the rest from reference TRBV7-2 and TRBJ2-1, the complete variable domain is GAGVSQSPSNKVTEKGKDVELRCDPISGHTALYWYRQSLGQGLEFLIYFQGNSAPDKSGLPSDRFSAERTGGSVSTLTIQRTQQEDSAVYLCASSSRLADGYNEQFFGPGTRLTVL.

The chain is built from TRBV4-3 and TRBJ2-1, with 11 bases matching TRBD2. The CDR3 totals 18 residues. CDR1 and CDR2 from the germline V gene are LGHNA and YSLEER. Trimming at V came to 1 base and at J to 6 bases, leaving 11 bases not matched to a gene. The DNA of the CDR3 is TGCGCCAGCAGCCAAGCAGCCCATCTAGCGGGAGGTCGCAATGAGCAGTTCTTC. It encodes CASSQAAHLAGGRNEQFF.

This chain uses TRBV7-9 with TRBJ2-3; 7 bases map to TRBD1. The CDR3 extends over 13 amino acids. The V segment lost 6 bases and the J segment 5 bases; nucleotides outside the gene matches: 5. The germline V gene has CDR1 SEHNR and CDR2 FQNEAQ (reference sequence). CDR3 nucleotides: TGTGCCAGCAGGGACAGGACAAAAGATACGCAGTATTTT. Protein product: CASRDRTKDTQYF.

The chain recombines TRBV20-1 with TRBJ2-3; D is undetermined. V lost 7 bases to trimming and J lost 4 bases, with 18 bases between them. Looked up from germline, CDR1 is DFQATT and CDR2 is SNEGSKA (reference sequence). The CDR3 runs 14 residues. The CDR3 here is CSGWAPGGADTQYF. The CDR3 DNA reads TGCAGTGGCTGGGCCCCCGGTGGGGCAGATACGCAGTATTTT.

This clonotype turned up a few times. The chain uses TRBV6-1 and TRBJ2-2, with D hard to call. Trimming left V 0 bases short and J 3 bases short, with 14 bases between. The germline gives CDR1 MNHNS, CDR2 SASEGT. The CDR3 runs 17 residues. Here the CDR3 reads CASSEAWAHSYTGELFF. Here the CDR3 DNA reads TGTGCCAGCAGTGAAGCCTGGGCACATTCTTACACCGGGGAGCTGTTTTTT.

This rearrangement joins TRBV7-6 to TRBJ2-1, with 9 bases fitting TRBD2. The length of the CDR3 is 15 residues. From germline, CDR1 is SGHVS and CDR2 FNYEAQ. With 5 bases clipped from V and 3 bases from J, the junction kept 5 bases outside the gene matches. The CDR3 here is CASSPQRGVYNEQFF. Written as DNA, the CDR3 is TGTGCCAGCAGCCCCCAGCGGGGGGTCTACAATGAGCAGTTCTTC.

This clonotype was counted ten times or more. Here the CDR3 reads CASSRTGPETQYF. The CDR3, as DNA: TGTGCCAGCAGCCGGACAGGGCCAGAGACCCAGTACTTC. This sequence joins TRBV3-1 and TRBJ2-5; 8 bases map to TRBD1. V lost 4 bases, J lost 4 bases, and 2 bases stayed unmatched. The germline CDR1 and CDR2 sequences are LGHDT and YNNKEL (reference sequence). The CDR3 is 13 amino acids.

This clonotype was detected many times. This chain connects TRBV19 to TRBJ2-1; D perhaps matches TRBD1 (6 bases). CDR1 and CDR2 (germline): LNHDA, SQIVND (reference sequence). This CDR3 is built from 15 residues. Trimming left V 6 bases short and J 0 bases short, with 12 bases between. CDR3 protein: CASSSQGSSYNEQFF. The CDR3 nucleotides are TGTGCCAGTAGCTCCCAGGGGAGCTCCTACAATGAGCAGTTCTTC.

This clonotype appeared many times. This chain connects TRBV29-1 to TRBJ2-7, with D perhaps matching TRBD1 (6 bases). Germline V gene data show CDR1 as SQVTM and CDR2 as ANQGSEA. The CDR3 totals 13 residues. V dropped 6 bases and J dropped 0 bases, with 12 bases sitting between them. As DNA, the CDR3 is TGCAGCGTCACAGGGCTATCCTCCTACGAGCAGTACTTC. Amino acids: CSVTGLSSYEQYF.

The genes are TRBV28 and TRBJ1-5; unclear D gene. The CDR3 consists of 16 residues. Deletions cut 1 base from V and 3 bases from J, with 13 bases between. Germline V gene sequence: CDR1 MDHEN, CDR2 SYDVKM. This CDR3 is CASSLSRERVNQPQHF. The CDR3 coding sequence is TGTGCCAGCAGTTTATCAAGGGAAAGGGTCAATCAGCCCCAGCATTTT.

As regards this clonotype: A clone one base away is much larger, so this may be a read error. The rearrangement joins TRBV12-3 or TRBV12-4 to TRBJ2-1; D not resolved. V was clipped by 8 bases and J by 9 bases, with 17 bases between them. This CDR3 has 13 amino acids. The CDR3: CASLPALGLEQFF. The CDR3 DNA reads as TGTGCCAGCCTCCCGGCCCTTGGGCTTGAGCAGTTCTTC.

This clonotype was seen many times. In DNA form, the CDR3 reads TGCGCCAGCAGCCAAGTGGACCCGCCCGGGGAGCTGTTTTTT. It encodes CASSQVDPPGELFF. The gene calls are TRBV4-1 and TRBJ2-2; D gene unclear. Germline V CDR1 and CDR2: MGHRA, YSYEKL. The CDR3 is 14 residues long. V dropped 1 base and J dropped 6 bases, with 9 bases sitting between them.

This CDR3 is CSVGGLGSGDTGELFF. The DNA of the CDR3 is TGCAGCGTGGGGGGTCTGGGGAGTGGTGACACCGGGGAGCTGTTTTTT. This sequence joins TRBV29-1 and TRBJ2-2, with a weak D call TRBD2 (6 bases). Germline CDR1 SQVTM, CDR2 ANQGSEA. The CDR3 totals 16 residues. The germline V and J ends were trimmed by 6 bases and 3 bases, with 20 bases remaining between them.

This clonotype showed up just a few times. The chain is built from TRBV5-6 and TRBJ2-6; D gene unclear. Germline V gene sequence: CDR1 SGHDT, CDR2 YYEEEE. V dropped 2 bases and J dropped 2 bases, with 11 bases sitting between them. This CDR3 comprises 16 residues. The CDR3 DNA sequence: TGTGCCAGCAGCTTATTTAGAGGCGCTGGGGCCAACGTCCTGACTTTC. Protein: CASSLFRGAGANVLTF.

The chain uses TRBV5-6 and TRBJ2-3, with D unresolved. The CDR3 has 13 residues. The germline gives CDR1 SGHDT, CDR2 YYEEEE. Trimming shortened V by 0 bases and J by 6 bases, and 8 bases separated the two germline ends. The CDR3 region is CASSLGELDTQYF. DNA of the CDR3: TGTGCCAGCAGCTTGGGGGAACTGGATACGCAGTATTTT. The full variable domain, its missing parts supplied by reference TRBV5-6 and TRBJ2-3, is DAGVTQSPTHLIKTRGQQVTLRCSPKSGHDTVSWYQQALGQGPQFIFQYYEEEERQRGNFPDRFSGHQFPNYSSELNVNALLLGDSALYLCASSLGELDTQYFGPGTRLTVL.

The V gene is TRBV2, the J gene TRBJ2-3; 10 bases align to TRBD2. The germline gives CDR1 SNHLY, CDR2 FYNNEI. The CDR3 loop spans 14 amino acids. V was clipped by 11 bases and J by 6 bases; unmatched bases: 11. The DNA of the CDR3 is TGTGCCGGGGGCGCAGCGGGAGGGTTGGATACGCAGTATTTT. Amino acids: CAGGAAGGLDTQYF.

V usage is TRBV9 and J usage is TRBJ2-5; 9 bases are shared with TRBD2. With V trimmed by 0 bases and J by 5 bases, 5 bases remained unmatched. Germline CDR1 and CDR2: SGDLS and YYNGEE. This CDR3 is built from 15 residues. The CDR3: CASSVDGTSFETQYF. The CDR3 DNA reads TGTGCCAGCAGCGTAGACGGGACTAGCTTCGAGACCCAGTACTTC. Together with reference TRBV9 and TRBJ2-5, the CDR3 gives the full variable domain: DSGVTQTPKHLITATGQRVTLRCSPRSGDLSVYWYQQSLDQGLQFLIQYYNGEERAKGNILERFSAQQFPDLHSELNLSSLELGDSALYFCASSVDGTSFETQYFGPGTRLLVL.

The V call is TRBV6-2 or TRBV6-3, the J call TRBJ2-5; TRBD2 matches at 9 bases. Germline CDR1 and CDR2: MNHEY and SVGEGT. V dropped 6 bases and J dropped 2; count of bases not matched to a gene: 19. The CDR3 is 19 amino acids. CDR3 sequence reads: CASSKPGGLAPIGQETQYF. CDR3 sequence (DNA): TGTGCCAGCAGCAAGCCGGGGGGACTAGCCCCAATAGGGCAAGAGACCCAGTACTTC.

V is TRBV7-2 and J is TRBJ2-1; 7 bases match TRBD1. Trimming cost V 4 bases and J 6 bases; bases outside gene matches: 12. Germline V CDR1 and CDR2: SGHTA, FQGNSA. There are 16 residues in the CDR3. CDR3 DNA: TGTGCCAGCAGCTACCAGACAGGGTCCCCCGTCAATGAGCAGTTCTTC. Translating it yields CASSYQTGSPVNEQFF.

V and J are TRBV7-9 and TRBJ2-3, with TRBD2 identical over 9 bases. The V gene end was trimmed by 1 base and the J gene end by 5 bases; junction bases not matched to a gene: 7. The V gene's germline CDR1 is SEHNR and CDR2 FQNEAQ (reference sequence). This CDR3 region has 16 residues. CDR3: CASSLGRTSDIDTQYF. In DNA, the CDR3 is TGTGCCAGCAGCTTAGGGAGGACTAGCGACATAGATACGCAGTATTTT.

This clonotype was recorded at least ten times. The rearrangement uses TRBV11-2 and TRBJ2-1; 8 nucleotides align to TRBD2. This CDR3 spans 12 amino acids. CDR1 and CDR2 (germline): SGHAT, FQNNGV. V gave up 6 bases and J gave up 5 bases; unmatched junction bases: 0. The CDR3 sequence: CASRREDNEQFF. In DNA, the CDR3 is TGTGCCAGCAGGCGGGAGGACAATGAGCAGTTCTTC.

The V and J genes are TRBV5-1 and TRBJ2-7; D is tentatively TRBD1 or TRBD2 (5 bases each). Germline V gene lookup returns CDR1 SGHRS and CDR2 YFSETQ. The CDR3 covers 16 residues. The ends were cut back, 0 bases at V and 1 base at J, with 14 bases in the middle. CDR3 nucleotides: TGCGCCAGCAGCTTGGCGGTGAGGGGAACTTCCTACGAGCAGTACTTC. Encoded protein: CASSLAVRGTSYEQYF. The full variable domain, with the rest looked up from reference TRBV5-1 and TRBJ2-7, is KAGVTQTPRYLIKTRGQQVTLSCSPISGHRSVSWYQQTPGQGLQFLFEYFSETQRNKGNFPGRFSGRQFSNSRSEMNVSTLELGDSALYLCASSLAVRGTSYEQYFGPGTRLTVT.